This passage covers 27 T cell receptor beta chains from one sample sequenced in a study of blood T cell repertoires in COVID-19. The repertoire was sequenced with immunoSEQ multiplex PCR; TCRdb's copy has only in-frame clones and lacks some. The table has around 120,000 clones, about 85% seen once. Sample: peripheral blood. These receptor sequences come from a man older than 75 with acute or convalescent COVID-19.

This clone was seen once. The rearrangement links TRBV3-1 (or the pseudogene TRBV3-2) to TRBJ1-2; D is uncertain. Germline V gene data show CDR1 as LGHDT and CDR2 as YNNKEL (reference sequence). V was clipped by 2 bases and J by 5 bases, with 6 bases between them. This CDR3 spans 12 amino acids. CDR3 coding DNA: TGTGCCAGCAGCCAACGGGGATATGGCTACACCTTC. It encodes CASSQRGYGYTF.

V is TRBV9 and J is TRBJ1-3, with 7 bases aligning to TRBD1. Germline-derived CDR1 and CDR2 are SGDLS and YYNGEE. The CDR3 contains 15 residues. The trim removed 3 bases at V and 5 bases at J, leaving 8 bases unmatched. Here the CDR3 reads CASSEGALARNTIYF. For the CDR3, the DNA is TGTGCCAGCAGCGAGGGGGCCCTAGCCCGAAACACCATATATTTT.

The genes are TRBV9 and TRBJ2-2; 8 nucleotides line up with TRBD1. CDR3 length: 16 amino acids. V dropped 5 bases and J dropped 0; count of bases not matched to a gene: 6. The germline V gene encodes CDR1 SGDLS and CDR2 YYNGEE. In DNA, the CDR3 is TGTGCCAGCAGTGCCTCGGACAGGGCGAACACCGGGGAGCTGTTTTTT. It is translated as CASSASDRANTGELFF.

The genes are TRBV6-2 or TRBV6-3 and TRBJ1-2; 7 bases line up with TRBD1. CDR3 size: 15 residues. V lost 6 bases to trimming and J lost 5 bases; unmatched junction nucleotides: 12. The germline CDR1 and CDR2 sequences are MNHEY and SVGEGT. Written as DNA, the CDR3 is TGTGCCAGCAGCCGGGAAAGACAGGGACTTTATGGCTACACCTTC. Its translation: CASSRERQGLYGYTF.

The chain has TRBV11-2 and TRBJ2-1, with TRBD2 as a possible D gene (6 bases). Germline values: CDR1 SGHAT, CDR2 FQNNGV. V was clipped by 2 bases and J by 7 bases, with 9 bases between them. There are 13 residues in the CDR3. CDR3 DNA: TGTGCCAGCAGCTTACCCGGGGGTAATGAGCAGTTCTTC. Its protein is CASSLPGGNEQFF.

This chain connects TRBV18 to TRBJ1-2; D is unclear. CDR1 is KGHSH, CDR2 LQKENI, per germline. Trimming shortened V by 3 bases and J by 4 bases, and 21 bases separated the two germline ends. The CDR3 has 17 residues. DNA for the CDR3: TGTGCCAGCTCACCGAACGAGCTCACCCGGGGAGGCTATGGCTACACCTTC. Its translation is CASSPNELTRGGYGYTF. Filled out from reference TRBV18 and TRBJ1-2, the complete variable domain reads NAGVMQNPRHLVRRRGQEARLRCSPMKGHSHVYWYRQLPEEGLKFMVYLQKENIIDESGMPKERFSAEFPKEGPSILRIQQVVRGDSAAYFCASSPNELTRGGYGYTFGSGTRLTVV.

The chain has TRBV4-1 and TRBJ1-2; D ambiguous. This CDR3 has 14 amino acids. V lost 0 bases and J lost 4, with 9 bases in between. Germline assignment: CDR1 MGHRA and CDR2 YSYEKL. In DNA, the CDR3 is TGCGCCAGCAGCCAAGATTACGCCGGCTATGGCTACACCTTC. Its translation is CASSQDYAGYGYTF.

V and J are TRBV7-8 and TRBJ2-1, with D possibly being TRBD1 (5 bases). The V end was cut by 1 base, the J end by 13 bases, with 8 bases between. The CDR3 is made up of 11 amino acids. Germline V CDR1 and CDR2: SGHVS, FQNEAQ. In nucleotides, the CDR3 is TGTGCCAGCAGCTTAGGACAGTCCCAGTTCTTC. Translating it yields CASSLGQSQFF. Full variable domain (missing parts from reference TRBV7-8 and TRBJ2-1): GAGVSQSPRYKVAKRGQDVALRCDPISGHVSLFWYQQALGQGPEFLTYFQNEAQLDKSGLPSDRFFAERPEGSVSTLKIQRTQQEDSAVYLCASSLGQSQFFGPGTRLTVL.

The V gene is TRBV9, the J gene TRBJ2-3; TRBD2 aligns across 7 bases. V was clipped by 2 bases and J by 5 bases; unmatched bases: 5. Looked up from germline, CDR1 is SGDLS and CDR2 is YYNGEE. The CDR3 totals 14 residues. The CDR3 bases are TGTGCCAGCAGCGTTGCGGGAGTCGTAGATACGCAGTATTTT. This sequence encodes CASSVAGVVDTQYF.

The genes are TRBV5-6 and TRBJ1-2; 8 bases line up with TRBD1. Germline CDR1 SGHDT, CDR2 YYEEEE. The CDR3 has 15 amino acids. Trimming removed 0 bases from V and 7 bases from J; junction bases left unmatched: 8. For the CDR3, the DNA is TGTGCCAGCAGCTTGGTCGCGGCAGGGGGCCGTGGCTACACCTTC. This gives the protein CASSLVAAGGRGYTF.

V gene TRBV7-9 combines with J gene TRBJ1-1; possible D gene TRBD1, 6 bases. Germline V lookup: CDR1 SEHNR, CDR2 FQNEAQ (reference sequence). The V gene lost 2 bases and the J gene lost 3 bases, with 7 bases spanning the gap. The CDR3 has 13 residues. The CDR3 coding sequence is TGTGCCAGCAGCTTAAAGGGGGACACTGAAGCTTTCTTT. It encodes CASSLKGDTEAFF.

CDR3 region: CASSPPMGARETQYF. The CDR3, as DNA: TGTGCCAGCTCACCACCTATGGGGGCCAGGGAGACCCAGTACTTC. The chain has TRBV18 and TRBJ2-5; D might be TRBD1 (6 bases). Germline values: CDR1 KGHSH, CDR2 LQKENI. V was pared by 0 bases and J by 5 bases, with 13 bases between. CDR3 length: 15 amino acids.

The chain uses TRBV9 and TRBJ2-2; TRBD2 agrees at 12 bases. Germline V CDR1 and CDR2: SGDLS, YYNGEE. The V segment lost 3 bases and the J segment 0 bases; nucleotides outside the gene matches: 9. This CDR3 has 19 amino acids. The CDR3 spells CASSGLPGLAGSNTGELFF. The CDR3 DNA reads TGTGCCAGCAGCGGGTTACCGGGACTAGCGGGCTCGAACACCGGGGAGCTGTTTTTT.

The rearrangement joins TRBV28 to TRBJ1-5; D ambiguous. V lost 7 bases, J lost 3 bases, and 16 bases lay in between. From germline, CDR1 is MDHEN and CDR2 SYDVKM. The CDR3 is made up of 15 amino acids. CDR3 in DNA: TGTGCCAGCACCGGGGAGGAGGACCTCAATCAGCCCCAGCATTTT. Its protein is CASTGEEDLNQPQHF.

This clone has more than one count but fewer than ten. CDR3 coding DNA: TGTGCCAGTACTCGATCCCACCTAGCGAACGGGAGCGAAAAGTACTTC. Residues: CASTRSHLANGSEKYF. The chain employs TRBV19 and TRBJ2-5; possible D gene TRBD2, 6 bases. V lost 7 bases and J 12 bases, leaving 30 bases between the germline ends. Germline V gives CDR1 LNHDA, CDR2 SQIVND (reference sequence). The CDR3 is 16 amino acids.

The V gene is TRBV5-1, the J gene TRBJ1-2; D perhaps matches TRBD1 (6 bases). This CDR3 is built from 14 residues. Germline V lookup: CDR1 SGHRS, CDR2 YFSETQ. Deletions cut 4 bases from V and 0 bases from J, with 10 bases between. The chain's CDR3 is CASSATGTNYGYTF. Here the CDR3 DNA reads TGCGCCAGCAGCGCGACAGGAACTAACTATGGCTACACCTTC.

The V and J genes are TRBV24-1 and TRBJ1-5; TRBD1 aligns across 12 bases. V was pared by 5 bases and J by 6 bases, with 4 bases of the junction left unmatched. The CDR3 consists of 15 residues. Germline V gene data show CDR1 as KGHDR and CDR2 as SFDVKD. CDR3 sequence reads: CATSAPGQGAQPQHF. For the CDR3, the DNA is TGTGCCACCAGTGCACCGGGACAGGGGGCTCAGCCCCAGCATTTT.

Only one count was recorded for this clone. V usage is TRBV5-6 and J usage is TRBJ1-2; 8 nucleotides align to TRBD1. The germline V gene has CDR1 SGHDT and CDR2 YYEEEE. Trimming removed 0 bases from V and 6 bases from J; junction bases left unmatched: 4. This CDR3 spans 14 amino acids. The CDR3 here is CASSLVQGGHGYTF. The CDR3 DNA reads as TGTGCCAGCAGCTTGGTACAGGGGGGACATGGCTACACCTTC.

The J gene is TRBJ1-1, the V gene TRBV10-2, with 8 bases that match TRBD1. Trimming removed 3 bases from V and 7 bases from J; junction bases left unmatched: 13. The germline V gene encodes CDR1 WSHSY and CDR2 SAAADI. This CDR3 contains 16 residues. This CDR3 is CASSDNWTGMRFEAFF. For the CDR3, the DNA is TGCGCCAGCAGTGATAACTGGACAGGGATGCGTTTTGAAGCTTTCTTT.

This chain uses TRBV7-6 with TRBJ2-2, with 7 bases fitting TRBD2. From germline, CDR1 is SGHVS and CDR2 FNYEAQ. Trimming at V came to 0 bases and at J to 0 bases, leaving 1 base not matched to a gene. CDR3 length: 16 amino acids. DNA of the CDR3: TGTGCCAGCAGCTTAGCCGGGGGGACGAACACCGGGGAGCTGTTTTTT. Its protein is CASSLAGGTNTGELFF.

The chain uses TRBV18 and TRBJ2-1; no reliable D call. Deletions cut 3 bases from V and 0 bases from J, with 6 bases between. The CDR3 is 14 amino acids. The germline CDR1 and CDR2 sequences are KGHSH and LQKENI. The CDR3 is CASSPASSYNEQFF. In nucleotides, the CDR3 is TGTGCCAGCTCACCGGCAAGCTCCTACAATGAGCAGTTCTTC.

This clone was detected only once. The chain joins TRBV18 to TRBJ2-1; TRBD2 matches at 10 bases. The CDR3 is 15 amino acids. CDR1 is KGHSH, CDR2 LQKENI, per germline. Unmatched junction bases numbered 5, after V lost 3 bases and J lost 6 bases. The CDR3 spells CASSPSGRALNEQFF. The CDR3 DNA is TGTGCCAGCTCACCCAGCGGGAGGGCCCTCAATGAGCAGTTCTTC.

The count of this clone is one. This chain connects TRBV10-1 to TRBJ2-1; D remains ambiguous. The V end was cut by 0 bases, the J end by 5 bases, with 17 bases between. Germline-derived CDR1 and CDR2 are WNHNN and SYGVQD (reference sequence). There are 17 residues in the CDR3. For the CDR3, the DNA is TGCGCCAGCAGTGAGTCGTATTTGAGCGAGGCGGACAATGAGCAGTTCTTC. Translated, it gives CASSESYLSEADNEQFF.

CDR3: CATSREWAGSNQPQHF. Written as DNA, the CDR3 is TGTGCCACCAGCAGAGAATGGGCGGGTAGCAATCAGCCCCAGCATTTT. The chain is built from TRBV15 and TRBJ1-5; D is ambiguous. CDR1 is LNHNV, CDR2 YYDKDF, per germline (reference sequence). Deletions cut 0 bases from V and 0 bases from J, with 9 bases between. This CDR3 is built from 16 residues.

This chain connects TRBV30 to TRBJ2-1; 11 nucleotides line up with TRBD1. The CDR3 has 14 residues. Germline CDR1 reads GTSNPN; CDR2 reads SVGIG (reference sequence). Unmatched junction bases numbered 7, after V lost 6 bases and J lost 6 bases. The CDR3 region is CACHWTGGSNEQFF. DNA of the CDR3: TGTGCCTGCCACTGGACAGGGGGCTCCAATGAGCAGTTCTTC.

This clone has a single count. The CDR3, as DNA: TGTGCCACCAAAGGAGGTGGAAACACCATATATTTT. This codes for CATKGGGNTIYF. The genes are TRBV24-1 and TRBJ1-3; D uncertain. Germline V gene lookup returns CDR1 KGHDR and CDR2 SFDVKD. The CDR3 is made up of 12 amino acids. The V end was cut by 8 bases, the J end by 3 bases, with 7 bases between.

The CDR3: CASTLRLETQYF. For the CDR3, the DNA is TGTGCCAGCACCCTTCGTCTGGAGACCCAGTACTTC. The V call is TRBV12-3 or TRBV12-4, the J call TRBJ2-5; no definite D call. V was pared by 7 bases and J by 5 bases, with 11 bases between. The CDR3 totals 12 residues.